This T cell receptor (beta chain) was identified in a study of T cell responses to AZD1222 COVID-19 vaccine. The germline V and J ends were trimmed by 3 bases and 4 bases, with 10 bases remaining between them. Germline assignment: CDR1 SGHRS and CDR2 YFSETQ. The CDR3 is 13 amino acids. Measured with immunoSEQ multiplex PCR; TCRdb has only the in-frame clones, and not every one. The sample shows 100,000 to 150,000 clones, 85% to 90% of them seen only once. The input for sequencing was peripheral blood, taken on day 0 of AZD1222 vaccination. The chain recombines TRBV5-1 with TRBJ1-2; D unresolved. The receptor comes from an adult in good health. The chain's CDR3 is CASSSTETYGYTF. The CDR3 DNA is TGCGCCAGCAGCTCGACGGAGACCTATGGCTACACCTTC.